The 4 T cell receptor beta chains in this list originate from one sample, sequenced in a study of T cell changes during pregnancy in multiple sclerosis. Method: immunoSEQ multiplex PCR; TCRdb's copy keeps in-frame clones and lacks some. Altogether about 100,000 clones are present, 92% being singletons, with the ten largest covering 1.5% to 2.5%. The sequenced sample was peripheral blood, obtained after pregnancy. These receptor sequences come from a female donor with multiple sclerosis, enrolled in a pregnancy study.

V gene TRBV6-6 combines with J gene TRBJ2-1; tentative D call: TRBD1 (6 bases). Per germline, CDR1 MNHNY and CDR2 SVGAGI (reference sequence). CDR3 length: 14 residues. V was shortened by 4 bases and J by 8 bases, with 15 bases between the two germline ends. The CDR3 DNA reads as TGTGCCAGCAGTTGGGAGACAGGCTTGGATGAGCAGTTCTTC. Its protein product is CASSWETGLDEQFF.

As DNA, the CDR3 is TGTGCCAGCAGCCAGAACTATGGCTACACCTTC. Protein product: CASSQNYGYTF. The chain carries TRBV2 and TRBJ1-2, with unresolved D. The CDR3 is 11 amino acids. V was clipped by 6 bases and J by 2 bases, with 4 bases between them. CDR1 and CDR2 from the germline V gene are SNHLY and FYNNEI.

J is TRBJ2-1 and V is TRBV5-1; D unresolved. Germline lookup yields CDR1 SGHRS and CDR2 YFSETQ. The CDR3 has 15 amino acids. Trimming pared 0 bases from V and 4 bases from J, leaving 11 bases between. In nucleotides, the CDR3 is TGCGCCAGCAGCTTGGCGGCGCCAGGTTACAATGAGCAGTTCTTC. Translation gives CASSLAAPGYNEQFF.

The V gene is TRBV6-1, the J gene TRBJ1-1, with D perhaps TRBD1 (5 bases). CDR1 and CDR2 from the germline V gene are MNHNS and SASEGT. The germline V and J ends were trimmed by 2 bases and 5 bases, with 18 bases remaining between them. CDR3 length: 16 residues. The CDR3 DNA follows: TGTGCCAGCAGTGAAAGGGCTACGGGGGGTGTAACTGAAGCTTTCTTT. As protein: CASSERATGGVTEAFF.